The rows below give T cell receptor beta chains drawn from one sample of a study of T cell responses to AZD1222 COVID-19 vaccine. The repertoire was sequenced with immunoSEQ multiplex PCR; TCRdb's copy has only in-frame clones and lacks some. The table shows roughly 150,000 clones, with approximately 90% occurring only once. Specimen: peripheral blood, collected 28 days after the second AZD1222 dose. Receptors originate from an adult who received the AZD1222 COVID-19 vaccine. The CDR3 runs from the conserved cysteine through the conserved F or W. Fields, in order: D gene, clone size, J gene, V gene, CDR3 DNA, CDR3 protein. D genes are given only for firm matches. Only some rows state a clone size, as once, few, many or a class for expanded clones.

d_call: .
clone_size: few
j_call: TRBJ1-5
v_call: TRBV6-5
cdr3_nt: TGTGCCAGCAGTTACTCGATTTACAGGGATCAGCCCCAGCATTTT
cdr3_aa: CASSYSIYRDQPQHF

d_call: .
clone_size: .
j_call: TRBJ2-1
v_call: TRBV18
cdr3_nt: TGTGCCAGCTCGCCTTCTGGGACTGGATACAATGAGCAGTTCTTC
cdr3_aa: CASSPSGTGYNEQFF

d_call: .
clone_size: once
j_call: TRBJ2-7
v_call: TRBV10-2
cdr3_nt: TGCGCCAGCAGTGGGCCCTACGAGCAGTACTTC
cdr3_aa: CASSGPYEQYF

d_call: .
clone_size: .
j_call: TRBJ2-5
v_call: TRBV4-1
cdr3_nt: TGCGCCAGCAGCCGCAATCAAGAGACCCAGTACTTC
cdr3_aa: CASSRNQETQYF

d_call: .
clone_size: .
j_call: TRBJ2-7
v_call: TRBV7-9
cdr3_nt: TGTGTCAGCAGCTCCCCGGACAGCTCCTACGAGCAGTACTTC
cdr3_aa: CVSSSPDSSYEQYF

d_call: .
clone_size: once
j_call: TRBJ1-1
v_call: TRBV4-1
cdr3_nt: TGCGCCAGCAGCCAAGGGCGGGGGGTGAACACTGAAGCTTTCTTT
cdr3_aa: CASSQGRGVNTEAFF

d_call: .
clone_size: .
j_call: TRBJ1-3
v_call: TRBV2
cdr3_nt: TGTGCCAGCAGTGAGAGGGGAAACACCATATATTTT
cdr3_aa: CASSERGNTIYF

d_call: .
clone_size: .
j_call: TRBJ1-3
v_call: TRBV5-1
cdr3_nt: TGCGCCAGCAGCTACGGAGATACTGGAAACACCATATATTTT
cdr3_aa: CASSYGDTGNTIYF

d_call: TRBD1
clone_size: .
j_call: TRBJ2-7
v_call: TRBV7-9
cdr3_nt: TGTGCCAGCAGCTTAGCGCATGGGACAGGGGGCGAGCAGTACTTC
cdr3_aa: CASSLAHGTGGEQYF

d_call: .
clone_size: few
j_call: TRBJ1-1
v_call: TRBV2
cdr3_nt: TGTGCCAGCAGTACACGGGCGGCTGAAGCTTTCTTT
cdr3_aa: CASSTRAAEAFF

d_call: .
clone_size: .
j_call: TRBJ1-1
v_call: TRBV10-3
cdr3_nt: TGTGCCATCAGTGAGTCGCCGGGTGCCAATGAAGCTTTCTTT
cdr3_aa: CAISESPGANEAFF

d_call: .
clone_size: .
j_call: TRBJ1-5
v_call: TRBV2
cdr3_nt: TGTGCCAGAGGGGGAACGAGCAATCAGCCCCAGCATTTT
cdr3_aa: CARGGTSNQPQHF

d_call: .
clone_size: .
j_call: TRBJ1-1
v_call: TRBV7-8
cdr3_nt: TGTGCCAGCAGCTTAGTTGACAGGAAGAACACTGAAGCTTTCTTT
cdr3_aa: CASSLVDRKNTEAFF

d_call: .
clone_size: .
j_call: TRBJ2-1
v_call: TRBV6-6
cdr3_nt: TGTGCCAGCAGACCGGCGGGTGACGAGCAGTTCTTC
cdr3_aa: CASRPAGDEQFF

d_call: .
clone_size: .
j_call: TRBJ1-6
v_call: TRBV11-2
cdr3_nt: TGTGCCAGCAGCACCAGGGGACGGGCCTATTCACCCCTCCACTTT
cdr3_aa: CASSTRGRAYSPLHF

d_call: TRBD1
clone_size: .
j_call: TRBJ1-1
v_call: TRBV15
cdr3_nt: TGTGCCACCAGCAGAGACCGGACAGGGAACACTGAAGCTTTCTTT
cdr3_aa: CATSRDRTGNTEAFF

d_call: .
clone_size: .
j_call: TRBJ1-1
v_call: TRBV18
cdr3_nt: TGTGCCAGCTCACCCGACGGGGGCGTCACTGAAGCTTTCTTT
cdr3_aa: CASSPDGGVTEAFF

d_call: TRBD2
clone_size: few
j_call: TRBJ2-1
v_call: TRBV7-9
cdr3_nt: TGTGCCAGCAGCCCAGCGGGAGGACCCTACAATGAGCAGTTCTTC
cdr3_aa: CASSPAGGPYNEQFF

d_call: .
clone_size: .
j_call: TRBJ2-3
v_call: TRBV20-1
cdr3_nt: TGCAGTGCTAGTTCACTAGCTGGGGATACGCAGTATTTT
cdr3_aa: CSASSLAGDTQYF

d_call: TRBD2
clone_size: .
j_call: TRBJ2-1
v_call: TRBV15
cdr3_nt: TGTGCCACCAGCAGAGCGACTCTTACTAGCGGGAGTTACAATGAGCAGTTCTTC
cdr3_aa: CATSRATLTSGSYNEQFF

d_call: .
clone_size: .
j_call: TRBJ2-3
v_call: TRBV7-2
cdr3_nt: TGTGCCAGCAGCTTCCCCGGGGTCACAGATACGCAGTATTTT
cdr3_aa: CASSFPGVTDTQYF